This TCR beta chain was sequenced for a study of regulatory dendritic cells for organ transplantation. Germline CDR1 is SGHRS and CDR2 is YFSETQ. The CDR3 covers 15 residues. V was clipped by 5 bases and J by 8 bases, with 20 bases between them. Assay: immunoSEQ multiplex PCR; the TCRdb copy retains only in-frame clones and omits some. The table shows over 20,000 clones, with 74% occurring only once. This TCR came from a human donor in good health. The sample comprised memory CD4+ T cells from blood. The subset denotes: CD45RO+ memory T cells. The V call is TRBV5-1, the J call TRBJ2-1; D may be TRBD2 (6 bases). The CDR3 DNA reads TGCGCCAGCAGTCCTCTGGCGGGGTATGTCCATGAGCAGTTCTTC. As protein: CASSPLAGYVHEQFF.